The rows below give T cell receptor beta chains drawn from one sample of a study of identical twins. In TCRdb, the 5' RACE reads were re-called with MiXCR into one record per CDR3 protein. This sample has about 890,000 distinct CDR3 sequences, with about 12% found just once. This same sample was also part of a study on yellow fever vaccine responses in identical twins.

The sequenced material came from PBMCs. These receptors were obtained from a woman aged 18-35 years in good health. The conserved cysteine and the conserved F or W are not part of the CDR3 here.

CDR3 length,J gene,V gene,CDR3 protein
14,TRBJ1-1,TRBV12-3/TRBV12-4,ASSLDAGEGNTEAF
13,TRBJ2-5,TRBV5-1,ASSPHGAPQETQY
12,TRBJ1-1,TRBV15,ATTRGDSNTEAF
9,TRBJ2-7,TRBV2,ASSEAREQY
11,TRBJ2-5,TRBV2,ANKNPTEETQY
13,TRBJ1-1,TRBV12-3/TRBV12-4,ASRLVPQGITEAF
16,TRBJ1-5,TRBV2,ASSEALRRGNSNQPQH
13,TRBJ2-5,TRBV20-1,SARDNGPTGETQY
13,TRBJ2-1,TRBV13,ASSLELTAYNEQF
11,TRBJ2-3,TRBV20-1,SARTWRTDTQY
15,TRBJ1-5,TRBV10-3,ATAALPGTGADQPQH
14,TRBJ2-1,TRBV7-3,ASSPLVAGGGNEQF
13,TRBJ2-5,TRBV5-1,ASSPGGGGQETQY
13,TRBJ2-1,TRBV10-3,AGAYRDRAYNEQF
15,TRBJ1-4,TRBV27,ASSLSPDRGLGEKLF
11,TRBJ2-3,TRBV9,ASSVGTGDTQY
12,TRBJ1-1,TRBV29-1,SVFLRQAHTEAF
13,TRBJ2-7,TRBV6-1,ASSELVRGSYEQY
12,TRBJ1-1,TRBV5-1,AGSLRQGNTEAF
13,TRBJ2-1,TRBV7-8,ASSQRGGIHNEQF
12,TRBJ2-4,TRBV28,ASSLTLPKNIQY
10,TRBJ1-1,TRBV10-3,AIGRGNTEAF
12,TRBJ2-1,TRBV29-1,SFPAGVSYNEQF
11,TRBJ1-5,TRBV28,ASTGQINQPQH
11,TRBJ2-5,TRBV12-3/TRBV12-4,ASCIQAGETQY
13,TRBJ1-3,TRBV12-3/TRBV12-4,ASSLGDPSLNTIY
12,TRBJ2-5,TRBV20-1,SIEAGAHPETQY
17,TRBJ2-1,TRBV27,ASSLPDNRDRSSYNEQF
11,TRBJ2-1,TRBV7-6,ASSVLALHEQF
13,TRBJ1-1,TRBV12-3/TRBV12-4,ASSLEGAGTTEAF
11,TRBJ1-5,TRBV20-1,SAWDRVAQPQH
12,TRBJ2-7,TRBV9,ASSVAPTDYEQY
15,TRBJ2-1,TRBV20-1,SARTGQYRSSYNEQF
11,TRBJ1-1,TRBV20-1,SALTGGASEAF
15,TRBJ2-3,TRBV28,ASSSGLAGGGTDTQY
16,TRBJ2-3,TRBV2,ASSPGGRLASSTDTQY
11,TRBJ2-7,TRBV20-1,SASSGTLYEQY
12,TRBJ2-3,TRBV9,ASRKRASTDTQY
11,TRBJ2-2,TRBV5-1,ASSWTDTGELF
13,TRBJ1-3,TRBV6-5,ASSYDRGPGNTIY
13,TRBJ1-5,TRBV5-5,ASSRTGIRNQPQH
15,TRBJ2-3,TRBV5-1,ASSLFQTSGSTDTQY
12,TRBJ2-2,TRBV7-2,ATWTSPNTGELF
13,TRBJ2-3,TRBV29-1,SFLSLADSTDTQY
12,TRBJ2-3,TRBV20-1,SADSGTSTDTQY
10,TRBJ2-7,TRBV7-9,ASSPDRGEQY
11,TRBJ1-2,TRBV12-3/TRBV12-4,ASRAGGYYGYT
10,TRBJ2-1,TRBV7-9,ASRATDNEQF
13,TRBJ2-5,TRBV10-1,ASSEGTSNRETQY
12,TRBJ1-5,TRBV7-8,ASSSNHVNQPQH
12,TRBJ2-3,TRBV12-3/TRBV12-4,ASSFGGAPDTQY
13,TRBJ2-7,TRBV7-2,ASSRVVSSGYEQY
14,TRBJ2-1,TRBV2,ASSVFRDQPYNEQF
14,TRBJ2-7,TRBV12-5,ASGTGTSGTSYEQY